The T cell receptor (beta chain) described here comes from a study of blood T cells in healthy people across ages. In the study overall: In model experiments, template switching was able to capture about one barcoded beta molecule for every two T cells that were present.

This clonotype was counted only a few times. The germline gives CDR1 MGHRA, CDR2 YSYEKL. CDR3 length equals 16 residues. Trimming removed 0 bases at V and 7 bases at J, with 16 bases between. Primers used in a second PCR of roughly 7 to 12 cycles were a sample-barcoded 5' primer and a J-beta primer mix. Each cDNA molecule carried a tag from a template-switch adaptor that contained 12 random nucleotides. TCRdb called the 5' RACE reads again in MiXCR, with one record for every CDR3 protein. The sample lists about 930,000 distinct CDR3 sequences; about 28% were seen once. Another study also made use of these data, one on T cells of mothers and their children. That work contributes: Over 5 children and their three healthy Caucasian mothers were the donors. Primer M1S, used in the second PCR, introduced sample barcodes and 2-4 random nucleotides.

Sequenced sample: blood. This chain joins TRBV4-1 and TRBJ2-1; D might be TRBD1 (6 bases). This TCR was sampled from a woman between 35 and 50 years old in good health. The CDR3: CASSQDLAGALNEQFF. The CDR3 bases are TGCGCCAGCAGCCAAGATCTGGCAGGGGCCCTGAATGAGCAGTTCTTC.